These T cell receptor delta chains were read from a single sample in a study of Vδ1+ human thymocytes. TCRdb re-identified clones in the multiplex PCR reads via CATT. The sample carries about 25,000 delta-chain clones, under 8% recorded once. Sequenced material: Vdelta1+ gamma-delta thymocytes from the thymus. The source of these receptors is a girl under three years old who had congenital heart surgery. The CDR3 runs from the conserved cysteine through the conserved F or W. D genes are given only for firm matches. Clone size is not always given. Where it is, it says once, few, many or a class for expanded clones.

abundance | j_gene | d_gene | v_gene | CDR3aa | CDR3nt
few | TRDJ1 | - | TRDV1 | CALGGYPVYINTDKLIF | TGTGCTCTTGGGGGCTACCCGGTCTATATTAACACCGATAAACTCATCTTT
- | TRDJ1 | TRDD3 | TRDV1 | CALGEQGSYGGIRAKLIF | TGTGCTCTTGGGGAACAAGGGTCCTACGGGGGGATACGAGCCAAACTCATCTTT
- | TRDJ1 | - | TRDV1 | CALGLRMWRWSDKLIF | TGTGCTCTTGGTCTACGCATGTGGCGCTGGAGCGATAAACTCATCTTT
- | TRDJ1 | - | TRDV1 | CALGEPRWGGSDKLIF | TGTGCTCTTGGGGAACCTCGTTGGGGTGGTAGCGATAAACTCATCTTT
- | TRDJ1 | TRDD3 | TRDV1 | CALGVPFEVRGILGDTDKLIF | TGTGCTCTTGGGGTCCCGTTTGAGGTCCGGGGGATTTTAGGAGACACCGATAAACTCATCTTT
few | TRDJ1 | TRDD3 | TRDV1 | CALGELGGIPRYTDKLIF | TGTGCTCTTGGGGAACTAGGGGGGATCCCCCGGTACACCGATAAACTCATCTTT
few | TRDJ1 | - | TRDV1 | CALALSWGLYTDKLIF | TGTGCTCTTGCCCTGAGCTGGGGACTGTACACCGATAAACTCATCTTT
few | TRDJ1 | TRDD3 | TRDV1 | CALGVPLGGYDTDKLIF | TGTGCTCTTGGGGTACCACTCGGGGGATACGACACCGATAAACTCATCTTT
- | TRDJ1 | - | TRDV1 | CALGTLTRPVNKLIF | TGTGCTCTTGGGACCCTCACGAGGCCGGTGAATAAACTCATCTTT
few | TRDJ1 | TRDD3 | TRDV1 | CALGEQELLGDLADKLIF | TGTGCTCTTGGGGAACAGGAACTACTGGGGGATTTGGCCGATAAACTCATCTTT
few | TRDJ1 | TRDD3 | TRDV1 | CALGELKAHSLGARPVIF | TGTGCTCTTGGGGAACTAAAGGCGCATTCGCTGGGGGCCAGGCCCGTCATCTTT
few | TRDJ1 | TRDD3 | TRDV1 | CALGERGYRVNTDKLIF | TGTGCTCTTGGGGAACGGGGATACCGGGTAAACACCGATAAACTCATCTTT
medium-sized | TRDJ1 | TRDD3 | TRDV2 | CACDVPLYWGTHYTDKLIF | TGTGCCTGTGACGTCCCACTCTACTGGGGGACTCACTACACCGATAAACTCATCTTT
few | TRDJ1 | TRDD3 | TRDV1 | CALGERPAVLGDTPDKLIF | TGTGCCCTTGGGGAACGTCCTGCCGTACTGGGGGATACGCCCGATAAACTCATCTTT
few | TRDJ1 | - | TRDV1 | CALQNARGLYTDKLIF | TGTGCTCTGCAGAATGCCAGGGGGTTGTACACCGATAAACTCATCTTT
few | TRDJ1 | TRDD3 | TRDV1 | CALGERGPFTNVGGIRRKLIF | TGTGCTCTTGGGGAACGGGGCCCCTTTACTAACGTCGGTGGGATACGGCGCAAACTCATCTTT
- | TRDJ1 | TRDD3 | TRDV1 | CALGKKGIRADKLIF | TGTGCTCTTGGAAAGAAAGGGATACGCGCCGATAAACTCATCTTT
few | TRDJ1 | TRDD3 | TRDV1 | CALGPAPGGQLRGKLIF | TGTGCTCTTGGGCCCGCCCCTGGGGGCCAACTACGCGGTAAACTCATCTTT
- | TRDJ1 | - | TRDV1 | CALGELRGLGDKLIF | TGTGCTCTTGGGGAACTGAGAGGGCTGGGGGATAAACTCATCTTT
few | TRDJ1 | TRDD3 | TRDV1 | CALGELPVLPRIRGTDKLIF | TGTGCTCTTGGGGAACTCCCGGTACTACCACGGATACGAGGCACCGATAAACTCATCTTT
- | TRDJ1 | - | TRDV1 | CALGGFYLDLYTDKLTF | TGTGCTCTTGGGGGATTCTACCTGGACCTATACACCGATAAACTCACCTTT
few | TRDJ1 | TRDD3 | TRDV1 | CALGERCTGDPYTDKLIF | TGTGCTCTTGGGGAACGCTGTACTGGGGATCCGTACACCGATAAACTCATCTTT
few | TRDJ1 | - | TRDV1 | CALGELIQGYTDKLIF | TGTGCTCTTGGGGAGCTAATTCAGGGGTACACCGATAAACTCATCTTT
few | TRDJ1 | TRDD3 | TRDV1 | CALGELRPSGGSVDKLIF | TGTGCTCTTGGGGAACTACGTCCTTCTGGGGGATCGGTCGATAAACTCATCTTT
few | TRDJ1 | - | TRDV1 | CALGEGTPPGLTDKLIF | TGTGCTCTTGGGGAAGGTACCCCCCCGGGTCTCACCGATAAACTCATCTTT
few | TRDJ1 | - | TRDV1 | CALGERGARFAPRVDEETDKLIF | TGTGCTCTTGGGGAACGGGGAGCACGATTCGCGCCACGGGTGGATGAGGAGACCGATAAACTCATCTTT
- | TRDJ1 | - | TRDV1 | CALGERYPTPGSTDKLIF | TGTGCTCTTGGGGAACGGTACCCCACGCCGGGGTCAACCGATAAACTCATCTTT
- | TRDJ1 | - | TRDV1 | CALGSYPPSYYRGIAGKLIF | TGTGCTCTTGGGTCCTACCCACCTTCCTACTACCGGGGGATAGCTGGCAAACTCATCTTT
- | TRDJ1 | TRDD3 | TRDV1 | CALGETRPGGTQNKLIF | TGTGCTCTTGGGGAGACCCGGCCTGGGGGAACCCAGAATAAACTCATCTTT
- | TRDJ1 | TRDD3 | TRDV1 | CALGEKAGRIRFVKWAADKLIF | TGTGCTCTTGGGGAAAAGGCAGGGAGGATACGCTTTGTCAAATGGGCGGCCGATAAACTCATCTTT
medium-sized | TRDJ2 | - | TRDV2 | CACDKPLPAGPSTTQLFF | TGTGCCTGTGACAAGCCCCTTCCCGCGGGACCTTCGACAACACAACTCTTCTTT
- | TRDJ1 | - | TRDV1 | CALGDPTGLNTDKLIF | TGTGCTCTTGGGGACCCTACTGGATTGAACACCGATAAACTCATCTTT
few | TRDJ1 | TRDD3 | TRDV1 | CALGELQGIRCKTDKLIF | TGTGCTCTTGGGGAACTTCAGGGGATACGCTGTAAGACAGATAAACTCATCTTT
- | TRDJ1 | TRDD3 | TRDV1 | CALGDPHLLGDWAYTDKLIF | TGTGCTCTTGGGGATCCTCATCTACTGGGGGATTGGGCGTACACCGATAAACTCATCTTT
few | TRDJ1 | TRDD3 | TRDV1 | CALGSRGIREDADKLIF | TGTGCTCTTGGTTCTAGAGGGATACGCGAGGACGCCGATAAACTCATCTTT
few | TRDJ1 | - | TRDV1 | CALGSRGLTDKLIF | TGTGCTCTTGGGTCACGGGGTCTTACCGATAAACTCATCTTT
- | TRDJ1 | TRDD3 | TRDV1 | CALGELYWGIREYFDKLIF | TGTGCTCTTGGGGAACTCTACTGGGGGATACGCGAGTATTTCGATAAACTCATCTTT
- | TRDJ1 | TRDD3 | TRDV1 | CALGEVPGGTRGPKLIF | TGTGCTCTTGGGGAAGTACCTGGGGGTACGCGAGGTCCCAAACTCATCTTT
- | TRDJ1 | - | TRDV1 | CALGELGRNTDKLIF | TGTGCTCTTGGGGAACTGGGCCGCAACACCGATAAACTCATCTTT
- | TRDJ1 | TRDD3 | TRDV2 | CARDTGPTGGYSGDKLIF | TGTGCCCGTGACACCGGGCCGACGGGGGGATACAGTGGCGATAAACTCATCTTT
few | TRDJ1 | - | TRDV1 | CALGELIPAGGASFTDKLIF | TGTGCTCTTGGGGAACTCATTCCTGCGGGGGGGGCATCGTTCACCGATAAACTCATCTTT
- | TRDJ1 | - | TRDV1 | CALGESPTEYTDKLIF | TGTGCTCTTGGGGAAAGTCCTACCGAGTACACCGATAAACTCATCTTT
few | TRDJ1 | - | TRDV1 | CALGEHSPGTDKLIF | TGTGCTCTTGGGGAACATTCCCCCGGGACCGATAAACTCATCTTT
few | TRDJ1 | - | TRDV1 | CALGTQGGLSDKLIF | TGTGCTCTTGGGACTCAAGGGGGGCTGTCCGATAAACTCATCTTT
- | TRDJ1 | TRDD3 | TRDV1 | CALGEKASPSLWGILVSDKLIF | TGTGCTCTTGGGGAAAAAGCCTCTCCGTCGCTTTGGGGGATACTCGTGAGCGATAAACTCATCTTT
- | TRDJ1 | TRDD3 | TRDV1 | CALGELQVLGEPTDKLIF | TGTGCTCTTGGGGAACTCCAGGTACTGGGGGAACCGACCGATAAACTCATCTTT
- | TRDJ1 | TRDD3 | TRDV1 | CALGEPPGLASSFYWGIRHDKLIF | TGTGCTCTTGGGGAACCACCTGGATTGGCTTCGTCCTTCTACTGGGGGATACGCCACGATAAACTCATCTTT
- | TRDJ1 | TRDD2 | TRDV1 | CALGDQGLPTRWGPYTDKLIF | TGTGCTCTTGGGGACCAAGGCCTTCCTACGAGATGGGGACCCTACACCGATAAACTCATCTTT
few | TRDJ1 | TRDD3 | TRDV1 | CALGELHLDGGYAGGHTDKLIF | TGTGCTCTTGGGGAACTACACCTAGATGGGGGATACGCCGGTGGGCACACCGATAAACTCATCTTT
few | TRDJ1 | TRDD3 | TRDV1 | CALGDPPRVLGDNIGKLIF | TGTGCTCTTGGGGATCCACCTCGGGTGCTGGGGGATAATATTGGTAAACTCATCTTT
medium-sized | TRDJ3 | TRDD3 | TRDV2 | CACDTVLGDTRSWDTRQMFF | TGTGCCTGTGACACCGTTCTGGGGGATACGCGCTCCTGGGACACCCGACAGATGTTTTTC
medium-sized | TRDJ1 | TRDD3 | TRDV2 | CACDPNFVLGDTHTDKLIF | TGTGCCTGTGACCCTAATTTTGTACTGGGGGATACGCACACCGATAAACTCATCTTT
few | TRDJ2 | - | TRDV1 | CALGFRGLATAQLFF | TGTGCTCTTGGGTTCAGGGGGCTAGCGACAGCACAACTCTTCTTT
few | TRDJ1 | - | TRDV1 | CALGDPLPTDWGIRNTNKLIF | TGTGCTCTTGGGGATCCCCTTCCTACGGACTGGGGGATCCGGAACACCAATAAACTCATCTTT
few | TRDJ1 | TRDD3 | TRDV1 | CALGELKTSSHWGIECPDKLIF | TGTGCTCTTGGGGAACTAAAAACTTCCTCACACTGGGGGATTGAGTGTCCCGATAAACTCATCTTT
- | TRDJ1 | TRDD3 | TRDV1 | CALGELWRTGGYTDKLIF | TGTGCTCTTGGGGAACTATGGCGTACTGGGGGGTACACCGATAAACTCATCTTT
- | TRDJ1 | TRDD3 | TRDV1 | CALGELGYYWGEYYTDKLIF | TGTGCTCTTGGGGAACTAGGATACTACTGGGGGGAATATTACACCGATAAACTCATCTTT